This section outlines one T cell receptor (beta chain) sequence together with its context. Its cognate antigen is unknown. Sequencing used immunoSEQ multiplex PCR; TCRdb keeps in-frame clones, though not all of them. This sample has more than 85,000 clones, with more than 75% found just once. Germline CDR1 is MGHDK and CDR2 is SYGVNS. The CDR3 is 12 amino acids. With 6 bases removed from V and 5 bases from J, the gap between germline ends came to 10 bases. The sample comes from a study of T cell responses to AZD1222 COVID-19 vaccine. General study results and limits: Spike-specific TCR breadth and depth were elevated following two AZD1222 doses. Repertoires were collected only later (after the peak T cell response had occurred). Mapped onto spike, vaccine-associated CD4 TCRs spanned it and were dominant at 160-218 and 743-854. Donor demographics were predominantly white British with a female majority; clonal diversity may be underestimated.

This receptor was identified in an adult who received the AZD1222 COVID-19 vaccine. This chain links TRBV25-1 with TRBJ1-1; D unclear. The starting material was peripheral blood, obtained 28 days after the second AZD1222 dose. The CDR3 sequence is CASSLGPTEAFF. In DNA, the CDR3 is TGTGCCAGCAGCTTGGGCCCGACTGAAGCTTTCTTT.